This entry concerns a single T cell receptor (beta chain). The data are from a study of cytomegalovirus exposure and HLA in healthy donors. The PCR employed 60 Vbeta primers together with 13 Jbeta primers. Measured with immunoSEQ multiplex PCR; TCRdb has only the in-frame clones, and not every one. The sample gives over 85,000 clones, around 77% of which show up once; 8.5% to 10% is in the top ten. The receptor was derived from a male donor in good health and CMV-seropositive. Sequenced material: PBMCs.

The CDR3 DNA reads as TGTGCCAGCTCACCACAGGGGGCACAGACCTGGGGGACTGAAGCTTTCTTT. Its translation is CASSPQGAQTWGTEAFF. V and J are TRBV18 and TRBJ1-1; 7 bases align to TRBD1. This CDR3 is 17 amino acids long. Trimming cost V 1 base and J 5 bases; bases outside gene matches: 13. Germline CDR1 reads KGHSH; CDR2 reads LQKENI.